The clone carrying this T cell receptor (beta chain) has at least ten counts. Over 170 million TCR-beta sequences, together covering 15-18 subjects, were produced by every individual sequencing run that was carried out. One entry per CDR3 protein results from TCRdb running MiXCR on the 5' RACE reads. The profile covers about 59,000 distinct CDR3 sequences, with around 3.6% appearing a single time and 3.1% taken by the ten largest. This specimen belongs to a study of neurological immune-mediated disorders. This CDR3 comprises 11 residues. Between the trimmed V and J ends, which lost 9 bases and 13 bases, there was a span of 18 bases. Germline V lookup: CDR1 LGHDT, CDR2 YNNKEL (reference sequence).

The receptor was isolated from a woman aged 30 to 39 with multiple sclerosis. V gene TRBV3-1 combines with J gene TRBJ1-1; D ambiguous. The sample comprised PBMCs. The CDR3 DNA reads as TGTGCCAGGACGGGAGGTCCCGGGAATTTCTTT. This sequence encodes CARTGGPGNFF.